This TCR beta chain was retrieved from a study of PD-L1 blockade in urothelial cancer. Study details: The year 2014 saw patients start atezolizumab, 1,200 mg intravenously every 3 weeks. Blood yielded a median of approximately 150,000 T cells per sample. Investigators checked blood 3 weeks (second dose) and 6 weeks after treatment start.

General study results and limits: Those with durable benefit had larger increases in tumor-associated blood clones at 3 weeks.

Repertoires were generated with immunoSEQ multiplex PCR, while TCRdb's copy carries only in-frame clones and drops some. The repertoire holds tens of thousands of clones, with about four fifths as singletons. Described time point: pretreatment peripheral blood. This clone was detected only a few times. The antigen is not known. V shed 5 bases and J 10 bases; nucleotides not matched to a gene: 9. Germline V gives CDR1 SEHNR, CDR2 FQNEAQ (reference sequence). The CDR3 is 15 amino acids. V gene TRBV7-9 combines with J gene TRBJ1-6, with 9 bases matching TRBD1. The receptor was derived from a man aged 60 to 75 with urothelial cancer. The sequences come from PBMCs, collected around atezolizumab (anti-PD-L1) treatment. CDR3 sequence: CASSPTGTGNSPLHF. Written as DNA, the CDR3 is TGTGCCAGCAGCCCGACTGGGACAGGGAACTCACCCCTCCACTTT.